Listed below are T cell receptor beta chains from one sample, sequenced in a study of T cells in Graves' hyperthyroidism and ophthalmopathy. TCRdb re-called the multiplex PCR reads through MiXCR, storing one row per CDR3 protein. The sample includes some 620,000 distinct CDR3 sequences, roughly 16% of them seen just once. The material sequenced was blood. The receptor source for this set is a woman in her twenties or thirties with Graves' hyperthyroidism. Both conserved end residues are part of each CDR3. D genes are given only for firm matches. Only part of the rows carry a size: once, few, many, or a class if the clone is expanded.

d_call j_call v_call clone_size cdr3_aa cdr3_nt
TRBD2 TRBJ2-7 TRBV20-1 many CSAGRLAGRYEQYF TGCAGTGCCGGTCGACTAGCGGGTCGCTACGAGCAGTACTTC
- TRBJ1-4 TRBV20-1 - CSARDARFNEKLFF TGCAGTGCTAGAGATGCCAGATTTAATGAAAAACTGTTTTTT
- TRBJ2-3 TRBV5-1 - CASSLSEGGSLGDTQYF TGCGCCAGCAGCTTGTCCGAAGGGGGTTCCTTGGGAGATACGCAGTATTTT
- TRBJ2-7 TRBV6-1 few CASRPYSSSYEQYF TGTGCCAGCAGACCATACAGTAGCTCCTACGAGCAGTACTTC
TRBD2 TRBJ2-1 TRBV7-9 many CASSLVLAGGINEQFF TGTGCCAGCAGCTTAGTCCTAGCGGGAGGGATAAATGAGCAGTTCTTC
TRBD2 TRBJ2-1 TRBV2 many CASSQLAGGSNEQFF TGTGCCAGCAGTCAACTAGCGGGAGGATCGAATGAGCAGTTCTTC
- TRBJ1-2 TRBV20-1 - CSASRGSGYTF TGCAGTGCTAGTCGGGGAAGTGGCTACACCTTC
- TRBJ2-3 TRBV28 many CASREGHTDTQYF TGTGCCAGCAGGGAGGGCCACACAGATACGCAGTATTTT
- TRBJ1-1 TRBV3-1 many CASSPAQGTEAFF TGTGCCAGCAGCCCTGCCCAGGGGACTGAAGCTTTCTTT
TRBD2 TRBJ2-1 TRBV28 - CASSRGTSLEQFF TGTGCCAGCAGCCGGGGGACTAGCCTTGAGCAGTTCTTC